One and the same sample provided the 8 T cell receptor beta chains below, sequenced in a study of T cells in severe cutaneous drug reactions. Bulk and single-cell libraries used iRepertoire multiplex PCR with TCR subtype-specific primers. TCRdb reprocessed the multiplex PCR reads; each CDR3 protein has one entry and no DNA is given. The table lists approximately 5,800 distinct CDR3 sequences, with roughly 14% in the top ten. Carbamazepine had induced Stevens-Johnson syndrome or toxic epidermal necrolysis in the sequenced donors. The specimen was PBMCs. The origin of the receptors is a human donor with a severe cutaneous adverse drug reaction.

The chain recombines TRBV15 with TRBJ2-2; TCRdb returns TRBD1, unconfirmable since there is no DNA. Germline CDR1 LNHNV, CDR2 YYDKDF (reference sequence). The CDR3 has 15 amino acids. CDR3 protein: CATSPGQTFTGELFF. The variable domain in full, completed from reference TRBV15 and TRBJ2-2, reads DAMVIQNPRYQVTQFGKPVTLSCSQTLNHNVMYWYQQKSSQAPKLLFHYYDKDFNNEADTPDNFQSRRPNTSFCFLDIRSPGLGDTAMYLCATSPGQTFTGELFFGEGSRLTVL.

The chain uses TRBV30 and TRBJ1-2; TCRdb gives TRBD1 as the D gene, but with no DNA this cannot be confirmed. Germline CDR1 is GTSNPN and CDR2 is SVGIG (reference sequence). The CDR3 spans 14 residues. CDR3 region: CAWRGAGPLYGYTF.

This clonotype ranks as large in terms of frequency. J is TRBJ2-1 and V is TRBV4-3; the D call from TCRdb, TRBD2, cannot be confirmed without DNA. The CDR3 sequence is 16 residues long. Germline V lookup: CDR1 LGHNA, CDR2 YSLEER. The chain's CDR3 is CASSQDGAGGPREQFF.

Frequency places this clonotype as medium-sized. J is TRBJ2-3 and V is TRBV6-7. TRBV6-7 qualifies as an ORF whose function is uncertain. This CDR3 has 13 amino acids. The CDR3 here is CASSNPTTHTQYF.

Its frequency marks this clonotype as medium-sized. The chain recombines TRBV7-2 with TRBJ2-3; the TCRdb D gene call, TRBD2, has no DNA to confirm it. CDR1 is SGHTA and CDR2 is FQGNSA in the germline V gene. This CDR3 is 17 amino acids long. This CDR3 is CASSLDSAGLVASTQYF. The whole variable domain, filled in from reference TRBV7-2 and TRBJ2-3, reads GAGVSQSPSNKVTEKGKDVELRCDPISGHTALYWYRQSLGQGLEFLIYFQGNSAPDKSGLPSDRFSAERTGGSVSTLTIQRTQQEDSAVYLCASSLDSAGLVASTQYFGPGTRLTVL.

This clonotype is identified as medium-sized from frequency. The chain recombines TRBV28 with TRBJ1-5. The CDR3 contains 17 residues. CDR1 is MDHEN and CDR2 is SYDVKM in the germline V gene. CDR3 sequence: CASSPGLTSEGNQPQHF.

The chain has TRBV7-3 and TRBJ2-5; TCRdb designates TRBD1, a call that cannot be tested without DNA. This CDR3 is 16 amino acids long. CDR1 is SGHTA, CDR2 FQGTGA, per germline. The CDR3 region is CASSLRPGQGQETQYF.

This rearrangement joins TRBV11-2 to TRBJ2-3; TCRdb designates TRBD1, a call that cannot be tested without DNA. In germline, CDR1 is SGHAT, CDR2 FQNNGV. The CDR3 totals 15 residues. The chain's CDR3 is CASSLDPGPSDTQYF.